This entry lists 17 T cell receptor beta chains sequenced from one sample in a study of T-cell memory formation after mild COVID-19. TCRdb reprocessed the 5' RACE reads via MiXCR and lists one record per CDR3 protein. The sample shows about 470,000 distinct CDR3 sequences, roughly 20% of them seen only once. The sequenced material came from PBMCs or a T cell subset sorted from them (not recorded which). The receptors come from an adult woman who had mild COVID-19 (a few samples of this study predate the infection). Cell type and time point are not known.

This clonotype has ten or more counts. The chain recombines TRBV5-1 with TRBJ2-7, with unresolved D. Germline CDR1 is SGHRS and CDR2 is YFSETQ. The CDR3 spans 15 residues. With 4 bases removed from V and 0 bases from J, the gap between germline ends came to 14 bases. CDR3 sequence reads: CASSHGRLSSYEQYF. CDR3 sequence (DNA): TGCGCCAGCAGCCATGGACGGCTTAGCTCCTACGAGCAGTACTTC. The variable domain in full, completed from reference TRBV5-1 and TRBJ2-7, reads KAGVTQTPRYLIKTRGQQVTLSCSPISGHRSVSWYQQTPGQGLQFLFEYFSETQRNKGNFPGRFSGRQFSNSRSEMNVSTLELGDSALYLCASSHGRLSSYEQYFGPGTRLTVT.

This chain links TRBV29-1 with TRBJ2-1; TRBD2 aligns across 10 bases. The V segment lost 7 bases and the J segment 7 bases; nucleotides outside the gene matches: 10. CDR3 length: 14 amino acids. The germline V gene encodes CDR1 SQVTM and CDR2 ANQGSEA. The CDR3 nucleotides read TGCAGCGCTCGACTAGCGGGTATATGGAATGAGCAGTTCTTC. Its translation: CSARLAGIWNEQFF.

This clonotype was detected a few times. The rearrangement links TRBV19 to TRBJ2-7, with a possible D match to TRBD1 (5 bases). CDR1 and CDR2 from the germline V gene are LNHDA and SQIVND (reference sequence). V dropped 3 bases and J dropped 7 bases, with 16 bases sitting between them. The CDR3 length is 14 residues. The CDR3 loop reads CASSIARATGEQYF. As DNA, the CDR3 is TGTGCCAGTAGTATTGCCAGGGCAACCGGGGAGCAGTACTTC.

The chain employs TRBV12-3 or TRBV12-4 and TRBJ2-3; 9 bases align to TRBD2. V lost 3 bases and J lost 2; bases outside the gene matches: 3. This CDR3 is built from 15 residues. The CDR3: CASSFRTSDTDTQYF. The CDR3 DNA is TGTGCCAGCAGTTTCAGGACTAGCGACACAGATACGCAGTATTTT.

This chain joins TRBV12-3 or TRBV12-4 and TRBJ2-2, with a tentative D call TRBD1 (5 bases). This CDR3 is built from 15 residues. Deletions cut 3 bases from V and 1 base from J, with 9 bases between. CDR3 in amino acids: CASSLGRVNTGELFF. CDR3 coding DNA: TGTGCCAGCAGTTTGGGCAGGGTGAACACCGGGGAGCTGTTTTTT.

Only a few counts were recorded for this clonotype. This chain connects TRBV2 to TRBJ2-7; TRBD2 agrees at 10 bases. Germline loops: CDR1 SNHLY, CDR2 FYNNEI. The CDR3 spans 14 residues. With 5 bases clipped from V and 7 bases from J, the junction kept 8 bases outside the gene matches. For the CDR3, the DNA is TGTGCCAGCAGTCTCCGGACTAGCGGTGGAGAGCAGTACTTC. It translates to CASSLRTSGGEQYF.

This clonotype was seen only a few times. The chain links TRBV5-4 to TRBJ2-7; the D gene is possibly TRBD2 (6 bases). V was pared by 4 bases and J by 0 bases, with 17 bases between. Germline V lookup: CDR1 SGHNT, CDR2 YYREEE (reference sequence). The CDR3 spans 16 residues. The CDR3 loop is CASSPSGTWSSYEQYF. CDR3 in DNA: TGTGCCAGCAGCCCCTCCGGGACTTGGAGCTCCTACGAGCAGTACTTC. Variable domain in full (rest from reference TRBV5-4 and TRBJ2-7): ETGVTQSPTHLIKTRGQQVTLRCSSQSGHNTVSWYQQALGQGPQFIFQYYREEENGRGNFPPRFSGLQFPNYSSELNVNALELDDSALYLCASSPSGTWSSYEQYFGPGTRLTVT.

This clonotype was observed a handful of times. The gene calls are TRBV4-3 and TRBJ1-1; 8 bases match TRBD1. The CDR3 extends over 15 amino acids. V lost 4 bases to trimming and J lost 4 bases; unmatched junction nucleotides: 8. Per the germline V gene, CDR1 is LGHNA and CDR2 is YSLEER. CDR3 bases: TGCGCCAGCAGCCCCGGGACAGGAACGACCACTGAAGCTTTCTTT. It specifies CASSPGTGTTTEAFF.

J is TRBJ1-1 and V is TRBV12-3 or TRBV12-4; no definite D call. Trimming cost V 6 bases and J 1 base, with 9 bases left between them. The length of the CDR3 is 13 residues. For the CDR3, the DNA is TGTGCCAGCAGATCACCGAGGAACACTGAAGCTTTCTTT. It is translated as CASRSPRNTEAFF.

The V gene is TRBV6-4, the J gene TRBJ2-1, with 8 bases lining up with TRBD2. The CDR3 is 16 amino acids. The germline gives CDR1 MRHNA, CDR2 SNTAGT. After removal of 2 bases from V and 0 bases from J, the junction contained 3 bases not matched to a gene. CDR3 protein: CASSDISGVSYNEQFF. Written as DNA, the CDR3 is TGTGCCAGCAGTGACATTAGCGGGGTCTCCTACAATGAGCAGTTCTTC.

This clonotype was seen just once. The V and J genes are TRBV28 and TRBJ2-7; D gene unclear. There are 13 residues in the CDR3. The germline V and J ends were trimmed by 2 bases and 5 bases, with 10 bases remaining between them. Germline CDR1 MDHEN, CDR2 SYDVKM. The DNA for the CDR3 is TGTGCCAGCAGTTTAATCGGAAGCCACGAGCAGTACTTC. This codes for CASSLIGSHEQYF.

This clonotype occurred a few times. This chain uses TRBV24-1 with TRBJ2-1; maybe TRBD2 (5 bases). V lost 4 bases to trimming and J lost 5 bases, with 8 bases between them. The germline V gene encodes CDR1 KGHDR and CDR2 SFDVKD. This CDR3 has 13 amino acids. CDR3 loop: CATSERGDNEQFF. The CDR3 region has the DNA TGTGCCACCAGTGAACGGGGAGACAATGAGCAGTTCTTC.

The chain has TRBV20-1 and TRBJ1-4, with D possibly being TRBD1 (5 bases). V lost 3 bases, J lost 5 bases, and 10 bases lay in between. The germline CDR1 and CDR2 sequences are DFQATT and SNEGSKA (reference sequence). The CDR3 spans 13 residues. The CDR3 bases are TGCAGTGCTAGGCGACAGACGAATGAAAAACTGTTTTTT. Its translation is CSARRQTNEKLFF.

This clonotype was detected only a few times. The J gene is TRBJ2-1, the V gene TRBV3-1, with 14 bases aligning to TRBD2. J was trimmed by 8 bases and V by 4 bases; bases with no gene match: 10. The CDR3 totals 17 residues. Germline CDR1 and CDR2: LGHDT and YNNKEL (reference sequence). The CDR3 region is CASSPIGLAGGSYEQFF. The CDR3 DNA is TGTGCCAGCAGCCCCATAGGACTAGCGGGAGGTAGCTATGAGCAGTTCTTC.

The chain uses TRBV7-6 and TRBJ2-7, with 9 bases lining up with TRBD2. Germline V gives CDR1 SGHVS, CDR2 FNYEAQ. The CDR3 has 17 amino acids. After removal of 3 bases from V and 4 bases from J, the junction contained 13 bases not matched to a gene. Here the CDR3 reads CASSFHKWREGGYEQYF. DNA for the CDR3: TGTGCCAGCAGCTTCCATAAATGGCGGGAGGGTGGATACGAGCAGTACTTC. Full variable domain (remainder filled in from reference TRBV7-6 and TRBJ2-7): GAGVSQSPRYKVTKRGQDVALRCDPISGHVSLYWYRQALGQGPEFLTYFNYEAQQDKSGLPNDRFSAERPEGSISTLTIQRTEQRDSAMYRCASSFHKWREGGYEQYFGPGTRLTVT.

Only a few counts were recorded for this clonotype. CDR3 region: CASSQDTGLVSEQYF. The CDR3 region has the DNA TGTGCCAGCAGCCAAGATACGGGTTTAGTATCCGAGCAGTACTTC. This chain joins TRBV4-2 and TRBJ2-7; no clear D. The CDR3 extends over 15 amino acids. CDR1 and CDR2 (germline): LGHNA, YNFKEQ. V lost 0 bases and J lost 6, with 15 bases in between.

This clonotype was recorded once. This sequence joins TRBV19 and TRBJ1-2, with D perhaps TRBD1 (5 bases). The CDR3 is 13 residues long. The ends were cut back, 7 bases at V and 4 bases at J, with 13 bases in the middle. CDR1 and CDR2 from the germline V gene are LNHDA and SQIVND (reference sequence). The CDR3 region is CASTLTTAYGYTF. The CDR3 bases are TGTGCCAGTACCCTAACGACAGCCTATGGCTACACCTTC.